The T cell receptor (beta chain) under discussion was sequenced for a study of CD8+ T cells in alopecia areata (dated by TCRdb to between 2017 and 2018). For the wider study: Treated patients were enrolled in an open-label pilot trial of oral tofacitinib at 5 to 10 mg twice daily for moderate-to-severe alopecia areata. Patients received tofacitinib for 6 to 18 months and were then followed off drug for 6 months to check for delayed response and recurrence. RNA was extracted with the PAXgene miRNA kit for fixed scalp, the miRNeasy kit for PBMCs, and the RNeasy kit for mouse skin. The study used high-throughput TCRbeta sequencing to examine T cell clonal expansion in alopecia areata, in both the C3H/HeJ mouse model and human patients. In humans, TCRbeta sequencing was performed on scalp tissue and on sorted CD4+ and CD8+ peripheral blood T cells from healthy controls and from patients with patchy or totalis/universalis alopecia areata. TCRbeta CDR3 regions were amplified by immunoSEQ multiplex PCR with 35 Vbeta forward and 13 Jbeta reverse primers. Biopsies were taken from tofacitinib-treated patients at baseline and again at 4 and 24 weeks into treatment, and several of those patients also had a later scalp biopsy. The SALT score, which quantifies the percentage of affected scalp surface area, was used to measure disease severity in treated patients. Scalp clonality was compared across normal scalp (n=4), patchy alopecia areata scalp (n=8), and alopecia totalis/universalis scalp (n=8). Beyond this particular receptor, the publication reports: Because the treated cohort was small and had only one nonresponder, larger studies are needed to examine links between baseline CD8+ expansion and response. Compared with mice, TCR sequences shared between patients were less clear, possibly partly because of HLA diversity across the patient population. Compared with normal scalp, lesional scalp had higher clonality and more expanded CD8+ clones, particularly in alopecia totalis/universalis, a pattern that suggests antigenic drive. Many expanded lesional clones persisted in scalp and blood during tofacitinib treatment, which may partly explain relapse after stopping treatment. Tofacitinib significantly decreased scalp clonality and the number of expanded CD8+ clones among the top 100 scalp clones. Resident alphabeta T cells in normal human skin are also sequenced, complicating scalp TCR repertoire analysis, unlike mouse skin dominated by gammadelta T cells.

Receptor amplification or capture employed the immunoSEQ multiplex PCR assay. For TCR sequencing, RNA was extracted from every sample and reverse transcribed into cDNA to serve as template. SuperScript III was used for first-strand cDNA synthesis, primed with a 2:1 mix of oligo-dT and random hexamers. Amplification bias was assessed with a synthetic immune receptor repertoire, and residual bias was removed computationally. As for the original processing: Raw reads were preprocessed to remove errors, and CDR3 was defined according to IMGT conventions as the region from the conserved cysteine to phenylalanine. Clonality was computed as 1 minus the Shannon entropy, with the entropy normalized by log2 of the number of productive unique TCRs. Whether scalp clones were CD4 or CD8 was inferred by matching scalp TCRbeta sequences against CD4 and CD8 repertoires sorted from blood. What TCRdb holds here is the immuneACCESS table cut down to in-frame rearrangements. Part of the clones is not present; checked against another copy, under half of the missing clones reflect an unresolved V gene, and the others are unexplained. Clone size and the V and J calls come from that table; the DNA yielded D and trimming. Within this sample are roughly 120,000 clones, with roughly 56% of them counted one time only. The biggest ten clones account for roughly 3.5% of the sample.

The meaning of the sample's time point label: 24 weeks on oral tofacitinib. The sample's treatment or condition label, decoded: oral pan-JAK inhibitor, 5-10 mg twice daily. Peripheral blood and lesional scalp punch biopsies were obtained from patients with alopecia areata. PBMCs were isolated by density centrifugation and stained for CD3, CD4 and CD8, and CD4+ and CD8+ T cells were sorted on a FACSAria. With regard to this clone: Its antigen is currently not known. No qualities accompany the bases; no much larger clone lies one base away.

From the cysteine up to the phenylalanine, the CDR3 has a length of 14 residues. CDR3 DNA is the only sequence kept; it has 42 bases, read in frame from the first base. The CDR1 and CDR2 encoded by the germline V gene are SGHRS and YFSETQ. Trimming removed 0 bases from V and 4 bases from J, leaving 10 bases between the germline ends. The sequence is built from TRBV5-1 and TRBJ1-1; TRBD1 is a weak D gene call, 5 bases matching. The TCR was taken from a human donor with alopecia areata. Sequencing used CD4+ T cells sorted from blood, obtained at week 24, from a patient treated with tofacitinib. For the CDR3, the sequence is CASSLEGAGTEAFF. The DNA reads as follows: TGCGCCAGCAGCTTGGAAGGGGCGGGCACTGAAGCTTTCTTT.